Reported below is one T cell receptor (beta chain). Its cognate antigen is unknown. This record belongs to a study of neurological immune-mediated disorders. The cDNA was produced through 5'RACE with 10-nucleotide random UMIs. TCRdb re-derived calls from the 5' RACE reads in MiXCR, one entry per CDR3 protein. The sample comprises about 30,000 distinct CDR3 sequences, over 10% of which are singletons, and about 6% rests with the top ten. In germline, CDR1 is MNHEY, CDR2 SVGEGT. The CDR3 sequence is 17 residues long. The V segment lost 6 bases and the J segment 1 base; nucleotides outside the gene matches: 11. Overall study findings and caveats: Because no CDR3 amino acid sequences were shared across subjects by expanded clones, private repertoires were suggested in all groups.

The healthy controls volunteered at a blood bank in Maryland, USA. J is TRBJ2-5 and V is TRBV6-2 or TRBV6-3; TRBD2 matches at 10 bases. Sample: PBMCs. This clonotype originated in a woman aged 60 to 75 in good health. CDR3 DNA sequence: TGTGCCAGCAGCCCCCACTCGTGGACTAGCGGCCAAGAGACCCAGTACTTC. It codes for CASSPHSWTSGQETQYF.